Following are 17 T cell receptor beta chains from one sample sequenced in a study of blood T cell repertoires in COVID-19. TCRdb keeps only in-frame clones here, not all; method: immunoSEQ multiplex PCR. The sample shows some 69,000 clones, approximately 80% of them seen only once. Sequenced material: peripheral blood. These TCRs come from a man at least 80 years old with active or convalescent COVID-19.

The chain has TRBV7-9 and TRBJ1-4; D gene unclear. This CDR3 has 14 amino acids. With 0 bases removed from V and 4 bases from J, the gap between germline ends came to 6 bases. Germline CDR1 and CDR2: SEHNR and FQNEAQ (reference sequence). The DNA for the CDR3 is TGTGCCAGCAGCTTAGCACAGCTTAATGAAAAACTGTTTTTT. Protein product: CASSLAQLNEKLFF.

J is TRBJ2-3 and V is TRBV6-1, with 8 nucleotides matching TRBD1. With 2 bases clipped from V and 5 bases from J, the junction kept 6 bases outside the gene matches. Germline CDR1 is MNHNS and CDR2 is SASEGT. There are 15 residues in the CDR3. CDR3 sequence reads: CASSEQGALEDTQYF. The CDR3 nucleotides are TGTGCCAGCAGTGAACAGGGGGCGTTAGAAGATACGCAGTATTTT.

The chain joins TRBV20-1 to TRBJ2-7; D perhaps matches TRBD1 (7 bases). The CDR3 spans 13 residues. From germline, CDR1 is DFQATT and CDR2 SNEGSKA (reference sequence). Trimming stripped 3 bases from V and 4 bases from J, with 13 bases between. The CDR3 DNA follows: TGCAGTGCTAGTCAGGGGGGAATTTACGAGCAGTACTTC. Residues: CSASQGGIYEQYF.

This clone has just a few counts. CDR3: CASRQVVNSEQYF. The DNA for the CDR3 is TGTGCCAGCAGGCAGGTAGTCAACTCGGAGCAGTACTTC. The chain carries TRBV6-5 and TRBJ2-7; no definite D call. Trimming removed 6 bases at V and 7 bases at J, with 16 bases between. Germline CDR1 reads MNHEY; CDR2 reads SVGAGI. CDR3 length: 13 amino acids.

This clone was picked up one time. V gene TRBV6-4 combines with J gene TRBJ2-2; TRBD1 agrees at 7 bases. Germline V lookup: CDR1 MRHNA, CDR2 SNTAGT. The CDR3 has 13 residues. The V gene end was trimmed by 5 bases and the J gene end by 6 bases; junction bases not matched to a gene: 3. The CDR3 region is CASSPGGSGELFF. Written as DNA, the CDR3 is TGTGCCAGCAGTCCAGGGGGATCCGGGGAGCTGTTTTTT.

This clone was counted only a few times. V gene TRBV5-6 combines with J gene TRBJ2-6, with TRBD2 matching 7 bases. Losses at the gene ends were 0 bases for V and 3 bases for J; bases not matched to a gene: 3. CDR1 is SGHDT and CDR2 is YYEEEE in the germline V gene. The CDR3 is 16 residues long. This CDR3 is CASSLVGGFGANVLTF. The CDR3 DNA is TGTGCCAGCAGCTTGGTGGGAGGGTTTGGGGCCAACGTCCTGACTTTC.

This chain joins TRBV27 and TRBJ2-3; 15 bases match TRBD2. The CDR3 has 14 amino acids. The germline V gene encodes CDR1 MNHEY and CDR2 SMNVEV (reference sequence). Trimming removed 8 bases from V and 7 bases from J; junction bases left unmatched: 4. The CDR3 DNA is TGTGCCAGCGGCGGACTAGCGGGAGGGTATACGCAGTATTTT. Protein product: CASGGLAGGYTQYF.

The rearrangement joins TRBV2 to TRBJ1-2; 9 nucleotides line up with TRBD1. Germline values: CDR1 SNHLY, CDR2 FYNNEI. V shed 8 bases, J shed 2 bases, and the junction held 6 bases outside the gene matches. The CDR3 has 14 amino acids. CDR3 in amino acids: CASPPGQGNYGYTF. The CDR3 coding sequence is TGTGCCAGCCCCCCGGGACAGGGAAACTATGGCTACACCTTC.

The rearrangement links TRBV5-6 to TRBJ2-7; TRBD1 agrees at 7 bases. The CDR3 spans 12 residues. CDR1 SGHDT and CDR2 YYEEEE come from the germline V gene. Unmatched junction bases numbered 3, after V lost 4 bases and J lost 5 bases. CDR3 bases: TGTGCCAGCAGCCAGGGGGTTCACGAGCAGTACTTC. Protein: CASSQGVHEQYF. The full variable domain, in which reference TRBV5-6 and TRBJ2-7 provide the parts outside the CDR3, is DAGVTQSPTHLIKTRGQQVTLRCSPKSGHDTVSWYQQALGQGPQFIFQYYEEEERQRGNFPDRFSGHQFPNYSSELNVNALLLGDSALYLCASSQGVHEQYFGPGTRLTVT.

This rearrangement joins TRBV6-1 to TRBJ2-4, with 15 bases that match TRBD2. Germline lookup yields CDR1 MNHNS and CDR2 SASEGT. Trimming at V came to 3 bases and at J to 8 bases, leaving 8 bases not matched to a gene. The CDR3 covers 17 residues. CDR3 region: CASSERTSGGASDIQYF. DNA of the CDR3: TGTGCCAGCAGTGAGAGGACTAGCGGGGGGGCTAGTGACATTCAGTACTTC.

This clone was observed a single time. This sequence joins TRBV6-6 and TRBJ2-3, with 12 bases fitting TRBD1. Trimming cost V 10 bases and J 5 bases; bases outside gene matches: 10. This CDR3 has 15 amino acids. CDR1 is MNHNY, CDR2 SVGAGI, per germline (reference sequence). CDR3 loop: CAIRTGQGAGDTQYF. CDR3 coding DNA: TGTGCCATAAGAACGGGACAGGGGGCGGGAGATACGCAGTATTTT.

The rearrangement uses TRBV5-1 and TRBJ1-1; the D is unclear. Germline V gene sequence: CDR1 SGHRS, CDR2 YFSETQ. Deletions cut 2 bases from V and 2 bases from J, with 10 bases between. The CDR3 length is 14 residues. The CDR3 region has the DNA TGCGCCAGCAGCTTAGAAGCTTTAAACACTGAAGCTTTCTTT. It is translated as CASSLEALNTEAFF.

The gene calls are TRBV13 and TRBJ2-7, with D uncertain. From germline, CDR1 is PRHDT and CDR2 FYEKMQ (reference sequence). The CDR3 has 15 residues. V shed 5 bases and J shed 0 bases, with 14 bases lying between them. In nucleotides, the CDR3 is TGTGCCAGCAGCAAAAATCTGGGCAGCTCCTACGAGCAGTACTTC. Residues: CASSKNLGSSYEQYF.

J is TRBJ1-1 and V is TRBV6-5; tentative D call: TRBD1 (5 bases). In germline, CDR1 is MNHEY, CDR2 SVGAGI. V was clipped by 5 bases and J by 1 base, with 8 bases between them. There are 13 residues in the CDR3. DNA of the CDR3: TGTGCCAGCAGTCCTAGGGGGAACACTGAAGCTTTCTTT. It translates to CASSPRGNTEAFF.

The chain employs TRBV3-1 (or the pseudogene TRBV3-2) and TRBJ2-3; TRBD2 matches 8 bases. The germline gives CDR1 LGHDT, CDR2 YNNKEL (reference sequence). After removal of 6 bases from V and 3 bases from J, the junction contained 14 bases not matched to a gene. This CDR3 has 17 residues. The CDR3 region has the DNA TGTGCCAGCAGAAAAACTAGGACCAGCGGGGGAACAGATACGCAGTATTTT. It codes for CASRKTRTSGGTDTQYF.

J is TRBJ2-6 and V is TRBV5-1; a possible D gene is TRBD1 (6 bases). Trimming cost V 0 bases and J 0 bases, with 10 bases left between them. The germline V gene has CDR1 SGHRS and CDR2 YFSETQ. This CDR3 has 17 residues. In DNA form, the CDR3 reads TGCGCCAGCAGCTTGGATAGGGGGACCTCTGGGGCCAACGTCCTGACTTTC. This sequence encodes CASSLDRGTSGANVLTF.

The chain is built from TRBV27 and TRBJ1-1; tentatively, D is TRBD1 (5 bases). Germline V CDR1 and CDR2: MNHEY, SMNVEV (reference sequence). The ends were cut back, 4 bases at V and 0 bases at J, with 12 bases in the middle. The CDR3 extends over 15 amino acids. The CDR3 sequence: CASSWGVGMNTEAFF. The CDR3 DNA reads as TGTGCCAGCAGTTGGGGGGTAGGGATGAACACTGAAGCTTTCTTT.